Reported below is one TCR beta chain. The antigen remains unidentified. At cycle 4 day 1, cycle 7 day 1, and baseline, blood was sampled. The data were obtained in a study of OX40 agonist ivuxolimab in advanced cancers. Background on the study: Every 2 weeks, patients received ivuxolimab intravenously, dosed at 0.01 to 10 mg/kg.

V lost 2 bases to trimming and J lost 6 bases; unmatched junction nucleotides: 8. The length of the CDR3 is 15 residues. The V gene's germline CDR1 is SGHKS and CDR2 YYEKEE (reference sequence). Overall study findings and caveats: At 0.1 to 3.0 mg/kg, CD4+ and CD8+ blood T cells expanded clonally by week 6.

Measured with immunoSEQ multiplex PCR; TCRdb has only the in-frame clones, and not every one. The sample contains about 64,000 clones, approximately 90% of which appear only once. The chain employs TRBV5-5 and TRBJ1-5; TRBD1 matches 7 bases. The sequenced sample was CD4+ or CD8+ T cells sorted from blood, obtained in a trial of the OX40 agonist ivuxolimab. This clonotype was obtained from an adult with an advanced solid tumor such as melanoma, head and neck, liver or kidney cancer. The CDR3 region has the DNA TGTGCCAGCAGCTTTGAGACAGGGAATGTTCAGCCCCAGCATTTT. Its protein is CASSFETGNVQPQHF.